The clone carrying this T cell receptor (beta chain) was picked up a small number of times. Antigen unknown. Germline V gene sequence: CDR1 MNHEY, CDR2 SVGAGI. The CDR3 is made up of 14 amino acids. V lost 6 bases and J 3 bases, leaving 14 bases between the germline ends. TCRdb's table, derived via immunoSEQ multiplex PCR, lists solely in-frame clones and lacks some. The table lists approximately 8,000 clones, no singletons, with about 5.5% in the top ten. This sample stems from a study of T cells after posttransplantation cyclophosphamide. Treatment was busulfan-fludarabine conditioning, a marrow graft, and cyclophosphamide on days +3 and +4. Points from the study as a whole: Recipient CMV seropositivity and CMV reactivation strongly tracked TRB clonality. TRB overlap between skin or GI tissue T cells and blood was limited.

Sequenced material: PBMCs, taken after allogeneic stem cell transplant with posttransplant cyclophosphamide. The J gene is TRBJ1-2, the V gene TRBV6-5; D unresolved. This sequence originates from a male patient in his late teens or twenties who received an allogeneic stem cell transplant from an unrelated donor, was CMV-positive, and had acute and chronic GVHD. A share of the T cells may be of graft donor origin. CDR3 amino acids: CASRERERDYGYTF. CDR3 DNA: TGTGCCAGCAGAGAGCGGGAAAGGGACTATGGCTACACCTTC.